The rows below give T cell receptor beta chains drawn from one sample of a study of blood T cells in healthy people across ages. TCRdb reprocessed the 5' RACE reads via MiXCR and lists one record per CDR3 protein. Of around 1.7 million distinct CDR3 sequences in the sample, roughly 27% were seen once. Sample: blood. These receptors originate from a young woman in good health. The CDR3 runs from the conserved cysteine through the conserved F or W. A D gene is named only where the DNA matches it firmly. Rows give clone size only sometimes, using once, few, many, or a class for an expanded clone.

j_gene | d_gene | v_gene | abundance | CDR3nt | CDR3aa
TRBJ2-1 | TRBD2 | TRBV7-6 | - | TGTGCCAGCAGTTCATCCGGGACTAGGATGAAGGATGAGCAGTTCTTC | CASSSSGTRMKDEQFF
TRBJ2-1 | TRBD2 | TRBV2 | - | TGTGCCAGCAGTGATGTTAATCTAGCGGGTGTTTACAATGAGCAGTTCTTC | CASSDVNLAGVYNEQFF
TRBJ1-4 | - | TRBV20-1 | - | TGCAGTGCTAGCTTCCCAGGGATAACTAATGAAAAACTGTTTTTT | CSASFPGITNEKLFF
TRBJ1-5 | - | TRBV20-1 | few | TGCAGTGCTAGAGATGGGGCAGGGGCCGGTAATCAGCCCCAGCATTTT | CSARDGAGAGNQPQHF
TRBJ1-1 | - | TRBV7-9 | - | TGTGCCAGCAGAGCCAGAAACACTGAAGCTTTCTTT | CASRARNTEAFF
TRBJ1-5 | TRBD1 | TRBV5-5 | few | TGTGCCAGCAGTATGGACAGGGCCCATCAGCCCCAGCATTTT | CASSMDRAHQPQHF
TRBJ1-2 | TRBD1 | TRBV11-2 | many | TGTGCCAGCAGCTTAGTATTGGTTACAGGGGATAGGAATGGCTACACCTTC | CASSLVLVTGDRNGYTF
TRBJ1-1 | - | TRBV6-4 | few | TGTGCCAGCAGTCCTTCGGTGGGGGGTTACACTGAAGCTTTCTTT | CASSPSVGGYTEAFF
TRBJ2-1 | TRBD2 | TRBV5-1 | few | TGCGCCAGCAGCCTACTAGCGGGAGGCGGTATTAGCTCCTACAATGAGCAGTTCTTC | CASSLLAGGGISSYNEQFF
TRBJ2-5 | - | TRBV7-9 | few | TGTGCCAGCAGCTCCTTTCGTGTAAAAGAGACCCAGTACTTC | CASSSFRVKETQYF
TRBJ1-1 | TRBD1 | TRBV5-1 | - | TGCGCCAGCAGCCTACGACAGGGGGTGAACACTGAAGCTTTCTTT | CASSLRQGVNTEAFF
TRBJ2-3 | - | TRBV2 | - | TGTGCCAGCAGTGCGCGGGGTATGGTCACAGATACGCAGTATTTT | CASSARGMVTDTQYF
TRBJ2-4 | TRBD2 | TRBV12-3/TRBV12-4 | - | TGTGCCAGCAGTGAGGGGGGGACTAGTGGGGACATTCAGTACTTC | CASSEGGTSGDIQYF
TRBJ1-4 | TRBD1 | TRBV30 | - | TGTGCCTGGAGTATTTTTGGAACAGGGGGTAACGAAAAACTGTTTTTT | CAWSIFGTGGNEKLFF
TRBJ1-1 | - | TRBV10-2 | - | TGCGCCAGCAACCCCGACAGGTTGAACACTGAAGCTTTCTTT | CASNPDRLNTEAFF
TRBJ1-2 | - | TRBV20-1 | - | TGCAGTACCTCTTCACAGGGTTGGGGCTACACCTTC | CSTSSQGWGYTF
TRBJ1-5 | - | TRBV29-1 | few | TGCAGCGTCCTGTCAGACACCGCGAATCAGCCCCAGCATTTT | CSVLSDTANQPQHF
TRBJ2-1 | - | TRBV20-1 | many | TGCAGTGCTAGAGAGCCCAGCTCCTACAATGAGCAGTTCTTC | CSAREPSSYNEQFF
TRBJ2-7 | TRBD1 | TRBV4-1 | - | TGCGCCAGCAGCCAAGATCTAAGGACAGGGAATTACGAGCAGTACTTC | CASSQDLRTGNYEQYF
TRBJ2-5 | - | TRBV3-1 | few | TGTGCCAGCAGCCAAGATGGCGCAGGGAGGGAGACCCAGTACTTC | CASSQDGAGRETQYF
TRBJ2-3 | - | TRBV24-1 | - | TGTGCCACCGCTTCACCGGAGGGGGCCCGTACAGATACGCAGTATTTT | CATASPEGARTDTQYF
TRBJ1-5 | TRBD1 | TRBV15 | - | TGTGCCACCAGCAGAACGGACAGGGCCCTAAAGGGGCCCCAGCATTTT | CATSRTDRALKGPQHF
TRBJ1-4 | - | TRBV5-1 | - | TGCGCCAGCAAGAAGGGTACGACTAATGAAAAACTGTTTTTT | CASKKGTTNEKLFF
TRBJ2-3 | TRBD2 | TRBV20-1 | few | TGCAGTGCTTCAGGGGGAACCGCGGGAGGGTCAGATACGCAGTATTTT | CSASGGTAGGSDTQYF
TRBJ1-1 | - | TRBV6-5 | - | TGTGCCAGCAGTTTCCGGACCAACACTGAAGCTTTCTTT | CASSFRTNTEAFF
TRBJ1-3 | - | TRBV11-2 | - | TGTGCCAGCAGTTCCCGAGATCACTCTGGAAACACCATATATTTT | CASSSRDHSGNTIYF
TRBJ2-1 | TRBD1 | TRBV7-3 | - | TGTGCCAGCAGCATAGAAGGGACAGGGGTGGATGAGCAGTTCTTC | CASSIEGTGVDEQFF
TRBJ2-3 | - | TRBV5-5 | few | TGTTCCAGCAGCAAGACCGGGGGCACAGATACGCAGTATTTT | CSSSKTGGTDTQYF
TRBJ2-1 | - | TRBV5-1 | many | TGCGCCAGCAGCCCCTCAGAGGGGGGGAGAGAAGAGCAGTTCTTC | CASSPSEGGREEQFF
TRBJ2-1 | - | TRBV7-2 | few | TGTGCCAGCAGCTTAGTCGGGACCGCAAGCTCCTACAATGAGCAGTTCTTC | CASSLVGTASSYNEQFF
TRBJ2-1 | TRBD2 | TRBV20-1 | few | TGCAGTGCTCGTCTAGCGGCCGACGGCAATGAGCAGTTCTTC | CSARLAADGNEQFF
TRBJ2-1 | - | TRBV20-1 | - | TGCAGTGTCCTCCAGGGGGGCTCCTACAATGAGCAGTTCTTC | CSVLQGGSYNEQFF
TRBJ2-3 | TRBD2 | TRBV29-1 | few | TGCAGCGTGGCTAGCGGGAGGTCCTTTGATACGCAGTATTTT | CSVASGRSFDTQYF
TRBJ2-7 | - | TRBV11-2 | many | TGTGTCAGCAGTTTTTACACTGGAGGGGCGTACGAGCAGTACTTC | CVSSFYTGGAYEQYF
TRBJ2-6 | - | TRBV12-3/TRBV12-4 | many | TGTGCCAGCACTACAAGCGGCTCTGGGGCCAACGTCCTGACTTTC | CASTTSGSGANVLTF
TRBJ2-1 | TRBD1 | TRBV5-1 | few | TGCGCCAGCAGCGGCCGGGACAGGGGGGACAATGAGCAGTTCTTC | CASSGRDRGDNEQFF
TRBJ2-1 | TRBD1 | TRBV27 | few | TGTGCCAGCAGTGCGACAGGGCAATACAATGAGCAGTTCTTC | CASSATGQYNEQFF
TRBJ2-1 | TRBD2 | TRBV7-2 | many | TGTGCCAGCAGCCCCGGGACTAGCGCAGGGAATGAGCAGTTCTTC | CASSPGTSAGNEQFF
TRBJ2-3 | - | TRBV12-3/TRBV12-4 | - | TGTGCCAGCAGTTTAAGCCCAGCGGGCCTAATGAGCGCAGATACGCAGTATTTT | CASSLSPAGLMSADTQYF
TRBJ2-5 | TRBD1 | TRBV14 | - | TGTGCCAGCAGCCATCCGGACAGGGCGCGAGAGACCCAGTACTTC | CASSHPDRARETQYF
TRBJ2-1 | TRBD2 | TRBV14 | - | TGTGCCAGCAGCCAGGGGACGACTAGCGGGAGGGGTAGTGAGCAGTTCTTC | CASSQGTTSGRGSEQFF
TRBJ1-3 | TRBD1 | TRBV6-5 | once | TGTGCCAGCAGTTACACCAGGGGCAGGGGGCTTCGATTGTCGGGAAACACCATATATTTT | CASSYTRGRGLRLSGNTIYF
TRBJ2-1 | TRBD2 | TRBV20-1 | - | TGCAGTGTCAAGACTAGCGGGGGGGCCAGTGAGCAGTTCTTC | CSVKTSGGASEQFF
TRBJ2-3 | TRBD1 | TRBV29-1 | - | TGCAGCGTTGAAACGATGACAGGGGGGAGCACAGATACGCAGTATTTT | CSVETMTGGSTDTQYF
TRBJ2-7 | - | TRBV20-1 | - | TGCAGTGACGAGAAATTAGCAGGGGGGGACTACGAGCAGTACTTC | CSDEKLAGGDYEQYF
TRBJ2-5 | - | TRBV7-9 | - | TGTGCCAGCAGCGATCCAGGGTTGGTCCAAGAGACCCAGTACTTC | CASSDPGLVQETQYF
TRBJ1-2 | TRBD1 | TRBV6-2/TRBV6-3 | few | TGTGCCAGCGAGAGGCAGGGGGCTTCCTATGGCTACACCTTC | CASERQGASYGYTF
TRBJ2-7 | TRBD2 | TRBV7-9 | many | TGTGCCAGCAGCTTGACTAGCGGGAGTAGCGAGCAGTACTTC | CASSLTSGSSEQYF